This T cell receptor beta chain stems from a study of blood T cell repertoires in COVID-19. Study-level information: COVID-19 samples, acute and convalescent, were from the United States, Italy and Spain. From T cells, B-cell-depleted T cells, or PBMCs came the material, which was cDNA or gDNA.

From germline, CDR1 is LGHDT and CDR2 YNNKEL (reference sequence). V was pared by 1 base and J by 2 bases, with 13 bases between. This CDR3 has 16 residues. TCRdb's copy holds only in-frame clones and misses some; the assay was immunoSEQ multiplex PCR. The data contain fewer than 300,000 clones, approximately 81% of them singletons. The sequence was obtained from a woman aged 60-75 years with active or convalescent COVID-19. The material sequenced was peripheral blood. This chain connects TRBV3-1 (or the pseudogene TRBV3-2) to TRBJ2-3, with D uncertain. This chain's CDR3 is CASSQVEDWPTDTQYF. The CDR3 DNA reads as TGTGCCAGCAGCCAAGTAGAAGACTGGCCCACAGATACGCAGTATTTT.